This TCR beta chain appears in the sequencing data of a study of T cells after yellow fever vaccination. Study-level points and caveats: After the booster, nearly 98% of CD4 and more than 85% of CD8 primary-response clones were re-detected.

For this clonotype: Antigen: not known.

MiXCR, run by TCRdb on the 5' RACE reads, gives a single entry per CDR3 protein. The sample includes hundreds of thousands of distinct CDR3 sequences, 10% to 15% of them seen just once. This TCR came from a man aged 25-45 years who received the YFV17D yellow fever vaccine. This specimen was PBMCs, taken on the day of the yellow fever booster vaccination.

The CDR3 bases are TGCAGTGCTCCCTCCTCGGAAGCGGGAGCAGAAGAGACCCAGTACTTC. Protein: CSAPSSEAGAEETQYF. The chain carries TRBV20-1 and TRBJ2-5; 8 positions match TRBD2. CDR1 and CDR2 from the germline V gene are DFQATT and SNEGSKA (reference sequence). Germline trimming cut 5 bases from V and 3 bases from J; bases unmatched to any gene: 14. This CDR3 has 16 amino acids.